This T cell receptor (beta chain) was observed in a study of cytomegalovirus exposure and HLA in healthy donors. The study's findings and limits: A link between a missense DCLRE1C variant and TCR beta V- and J-gene trimming emerged from a later analysis.

The PCR contained 60 Vbeta and 13 Jbeta primers. Clones were sequenced by immunoSEQ multiplex PCR, and TCRdb holds only the in-frame ones, with some missing. The sample lists approximately 190,000 clones; about 81% were seen once. The table lists this clone with a few counts. Antigen unknown. J gave up 8 bases and V 0 bases, and 5 bases lay outside the gene matches. The CDR3 is 14 amino acids. CDR1 is MNHEY and CDR2 is SVGAGI in the germline V gene. The chain has TRBV6-5 and TRBJ1-2; TRBD1 agrees at 8 bases. This receptor was taken from a woman in her forties or fifties in good health and CMV-seropositive. What was sequenced was PBMCs. The CDR3 bases are TGTGCCAGCAGTTACTCGCGGACAGGGTGGGGCTACACCTTC. This gives the protein CASSYSRTGWGYTF.